This T cell receptor (beta chain) was profiled in a study of CD8+CD57+ T cells in acquired aplastic anemia. Overall study: When averaged, DNA from sorted CD4+ and CD8+ cells came to around 3 ug.

Study-wide results and limits: It was found that twenty-nine CD8+ CDR3 sequences were shared between patients and controls.

Individuals selected for sequencing had exhibited CD8+CD57+ cell expansion on flow cytometry. Profiles of TCR beta VDJ and CDR3 were generated from a genomic DNA template. TCRdb re-called the reads with MiXCR, one entry per CDR3 protein. There are 200,000 to 250,000 distinct CDR3 sequences in the sample; around 43% occur only once, and 6.5% to 8% lies in the top ten. This clonotype was observed many times. The antigen is unknown. V trimming: 5 bases; J trimming: 4 bases; junction bases outside the gene matches: 8. The CDR3 extends over 13 amino acids. CDR1 and CDR2 (germline): DFQATT, SNEGSKA (reference sequence).

Sequencing was done on a sample of sorted CD4+, CD8+, or CD8+CD57+ T cells (not recorded which) from PBMCs. The gene calls are TRBV20-1 and TRBJ2-7; TRBD2 matches 7 bases. This TCR derives from a human donor with aplastic anemia. CDR3 sequence reads: CSAPLREGYEQYF. The CDR3 coding sequence is TGCAGTGCTCCTTTAAGGGAGGGGTACGAGCAGTACTTC.